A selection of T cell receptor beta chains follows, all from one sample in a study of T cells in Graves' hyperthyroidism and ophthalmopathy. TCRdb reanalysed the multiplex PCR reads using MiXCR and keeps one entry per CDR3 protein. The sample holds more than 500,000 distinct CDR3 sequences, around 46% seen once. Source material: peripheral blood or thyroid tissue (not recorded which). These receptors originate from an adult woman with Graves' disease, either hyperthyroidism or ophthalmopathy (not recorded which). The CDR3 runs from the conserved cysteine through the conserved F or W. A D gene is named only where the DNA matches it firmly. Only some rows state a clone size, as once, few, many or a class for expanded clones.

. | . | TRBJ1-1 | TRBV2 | TGTGCCAGCAAAGCGGGTGCAGGGATACCTGAAGCTTTCTTC | CASKAGAGIPEAFF
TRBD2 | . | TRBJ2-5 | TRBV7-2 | TGCGCCAGCAGCCACGACGGGACTAGGAGGTTCCAAGAGACCCAGTACTTC | CASSHDGTRRFQETQYF
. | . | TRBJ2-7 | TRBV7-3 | TGTGCCAGGGGCGGGACACCGACCTACGAGCAGTACTTC | CARGGTPTYEQYF
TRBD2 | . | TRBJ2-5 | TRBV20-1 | TGCAGTGCTGGAGCGGGAGAGGCTACCCAGTACTTC | CSAGAGEATQYF
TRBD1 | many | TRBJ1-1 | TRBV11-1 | TGTGCCAGCAGCTTAGCGAAACAGGGGGGCACTGAAGCTTTCTTT | CASSLAKQGGTEAFF
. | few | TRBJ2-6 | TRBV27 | TGTGCCAGCACCCCAGCCCTCTTTGGGGCCAACGTCCTGACTTTC | CASTPALFGANVLTF
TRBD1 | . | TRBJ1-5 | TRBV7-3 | TGTGCCAGCAGACCCGACAGGGGCTATCAGCCCCAGCATTTT | CASRPDRGYQPQHF
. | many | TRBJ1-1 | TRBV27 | TGTGCCAGCAGTTTATGGGCGAGGAACACTGAAGCTTTCTTT | CASSLWARNTEAFF
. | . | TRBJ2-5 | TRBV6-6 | TGTGCCAGCAGTTCGAACCAAAATCAGCCCCAGTACTTC | CASSSNQNQPQYF
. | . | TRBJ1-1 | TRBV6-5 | TGTGCCAGCAGTTACTCACAGGTGGCGGGTGAAGCTTTCTTT | CASSYSQVAGEAFF
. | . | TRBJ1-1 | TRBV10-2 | TGCGCCAGCAGGGGACCGGACATGGATCCTGAAGCTTTCTTT | CASRGPDMDPEAFF
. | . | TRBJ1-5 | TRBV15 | TGTGCCACCAGCAGAGATTCTGGGACTTCTAATCAGCCCCAGCATTTT | CATSRDSGTSNQPQHF
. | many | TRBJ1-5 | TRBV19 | TGTGCCAGTAGTATAAGAGAGAACCGTTATAGCAATCAGCCCCAGCATTTT | CASSIRENRYSNQPQHF
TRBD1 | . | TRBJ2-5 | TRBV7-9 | TGTGCCAGCGGAACCGGGACAGGGGGCGGGGAGACCCAGTACTTC | CASGTGTGGGETQYF
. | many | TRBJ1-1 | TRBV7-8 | TGTGCCAGCAGCTTACAGGGTGTGGTGACTGAAGCTTTCTTT | CASSLQGVVTEAFF
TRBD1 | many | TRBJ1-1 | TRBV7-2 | TGTGCCAGCAGCTCCGAGGGGGACAGGGGGAGGACTGAAGCTTTCTTT | CASSSEGDRGRTEAFF
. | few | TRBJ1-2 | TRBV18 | TGTGCCAGCTCACCACAGGATGGCTACACCTTC | CASSPQDGYTF
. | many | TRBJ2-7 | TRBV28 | TGTGCCAGCAGGCCAGTGAACCGCGAGCAGTACTTC | CASRPVNREQYF
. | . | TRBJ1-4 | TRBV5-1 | TGCGCCAGCAGACGAACCAGTAGCGGTGAAAAACTGTTTTTT | CASRRTSSGEKLFF
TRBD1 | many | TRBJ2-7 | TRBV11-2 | TGTGCCAGCAGCTACACCTGGGGACAGACCTACGAGCAGTACTTC | CASSYTWGQTYEQYF
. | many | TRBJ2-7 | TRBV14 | TGTGCCAGCAGCCCCCGCCCAAGTTCCGGCGAGCAGTACTTC | CASSPRPSSGEQYF
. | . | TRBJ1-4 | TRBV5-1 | TGCGCCAGCGAACCGGCAGGTGCTGGCACCGATGAAAAACTGTTTTTT | CASEPAGAGTDEKLFF
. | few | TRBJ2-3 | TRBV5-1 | TGCGCCAGCGGCACAGATACGCAGTATTTT | CASGTDTQYF
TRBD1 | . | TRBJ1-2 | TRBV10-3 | TGTGCCATCAGTGACCGGCGGGCAGGGGGTCCCTATGGCTACACCTTC | CAISDRRAGGPYGYTF
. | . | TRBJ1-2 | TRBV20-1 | TGCAGTGCTGAAGAGAACGGTAACTATGGCTACACCTTC | CSAEENGNYGYTF
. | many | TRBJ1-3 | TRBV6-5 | TGTGCCAGCAGTTACAGCAGATCTGGAAACACCATATATTTT | CASSYSRSGNTIYF
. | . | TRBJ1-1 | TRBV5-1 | TGCGCCAGCAGCAGGAACGGGGCGGGCACTGAAGCTTTCTTT | CASSRNGAGTEAFF
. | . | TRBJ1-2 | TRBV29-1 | TGCAGCGTTGAAGACCCCGGGGGAGATGGCTACACCTTC | CSVEDPGGDGYTF
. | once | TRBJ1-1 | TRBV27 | TGTGCCAGCAGGCCTCCGGGTTCAAACACTGAAGCTTCCTTT | CASRPPGSNTEASF
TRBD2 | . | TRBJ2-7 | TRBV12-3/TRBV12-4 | TGTGCCAGCAGTAAGCTAGCGGGAGGAACGAACGAGCAGTACTTC | CASSKLAGGTNEQYF
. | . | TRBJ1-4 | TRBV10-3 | TGTGCCATCAGGGTTGCCGATGAAAAACTGTTTTTT | CAIRVADEKLFF
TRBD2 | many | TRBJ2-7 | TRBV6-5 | TGTGCCAGCAGTCCCAGCGGGAGGGCCTGGGACGAGCAGTACTTC | CASSPSGRAWDEQYF
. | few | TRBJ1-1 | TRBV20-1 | TGCAGTGCCATACGAAGTGCTGAAGCTTTCTTT | CSAIRSAEAFF
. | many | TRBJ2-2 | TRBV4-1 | TGCGCCAGCAGCCAAGACCGAGGGGCCTACACCGGGGAGCTGTTTTTT | CASSQDRGAYTGELFF
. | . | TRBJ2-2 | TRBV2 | TGTGCCAGCAGAAAAGGGGGAGCGGCCGGGGAGCTGTTTTTT | CASRKGGAAGELFF
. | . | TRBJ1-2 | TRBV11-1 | TGTGCCAGCAGCTTAGCACCTTATGGCTACACCTTC | CASSLAPYGYTF
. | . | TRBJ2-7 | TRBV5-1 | TGCGCCAGCAGCTTGGGACTAGAAAACTACGAGCAGTACTTC | CASSLGLENYEQYF
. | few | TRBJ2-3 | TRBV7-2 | TGTGCCAGCAGCCCCCCCGGCCCTCACTCCACAGATACGCAGTATTTT | CASSPPGPHSTDTQYF
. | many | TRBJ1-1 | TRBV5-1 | TGCGCCAGCAGCTTGGTCCAGGGGATGAACACTGAAGCTTTCTTT | CASSLVQGMNTEAFF
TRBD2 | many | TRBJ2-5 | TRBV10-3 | TGTGCCATCAGTGACGGACTAGAACGGGAGACCCAGTACTTC | CAISDGLERETQYF
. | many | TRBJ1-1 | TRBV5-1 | TGCGCCAGCAGCTTGGGGGTGCCCAGCCTGAACACTGAAGCTTTCTTT | CASSLGVPSLNTEAFF
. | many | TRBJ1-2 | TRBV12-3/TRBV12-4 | TGTGCCAGCTCAGGGGCCCAGCTCTATGGCTACACCTTC | CASSGAQLYGYTF
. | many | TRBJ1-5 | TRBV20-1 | TGCAGTGGCCGCAATAGGTGGGGTAATCAGCCCCAGCATTTT | CSGRNRWGNQPQHF
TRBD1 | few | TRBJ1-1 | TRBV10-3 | TGTGCCATGGGGACAGGGATCGAAGCTTTCTTT | CAMGTGIEAFF
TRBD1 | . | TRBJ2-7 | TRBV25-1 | TGTGCCAGCGCGGACGCGAGACAGGGGGACTACGAGCAGTACTTC | CASADARQGDYEQYF
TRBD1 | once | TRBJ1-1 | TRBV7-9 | TGTGCCACCCGGGCAGGGACAGGCTCCGCTTTCTTT | CATRAGTGSAFF